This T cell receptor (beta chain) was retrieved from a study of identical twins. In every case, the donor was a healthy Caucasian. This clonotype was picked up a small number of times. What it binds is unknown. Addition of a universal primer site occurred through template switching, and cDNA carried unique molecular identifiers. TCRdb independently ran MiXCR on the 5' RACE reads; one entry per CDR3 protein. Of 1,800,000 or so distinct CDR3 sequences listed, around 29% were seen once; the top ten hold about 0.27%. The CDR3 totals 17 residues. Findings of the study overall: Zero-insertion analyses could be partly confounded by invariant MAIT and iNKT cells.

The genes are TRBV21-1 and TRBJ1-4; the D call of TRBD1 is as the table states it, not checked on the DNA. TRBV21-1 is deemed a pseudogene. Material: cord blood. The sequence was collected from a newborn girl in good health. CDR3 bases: TGTGCCAGCAGCCCTAAATCGAGGGGGGTAACTAATGAAAAACTGTTTTTT. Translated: CASSPKSRGVTNEKLFF.